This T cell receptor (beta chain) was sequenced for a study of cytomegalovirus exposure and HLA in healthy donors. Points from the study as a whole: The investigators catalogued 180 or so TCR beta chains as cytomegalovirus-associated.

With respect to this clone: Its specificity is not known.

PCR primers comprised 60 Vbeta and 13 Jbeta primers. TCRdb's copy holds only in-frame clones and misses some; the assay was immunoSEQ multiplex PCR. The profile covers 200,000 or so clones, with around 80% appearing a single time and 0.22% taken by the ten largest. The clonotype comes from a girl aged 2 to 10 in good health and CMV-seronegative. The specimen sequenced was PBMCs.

The CDR3 spells CASSLGGGDFYEQYF. The CDR3 region has the DNA TGTGCCAGCAGCTTGGGAGGGGGCGATTTCTACGAGCAGTACTTC. The rearrangement links TRBV5-6 to TRBJ2-7, with 7 bases identical to TRBD1. CDR1 is SGHDT and CDR2 is YYEEEE in the germline V gene. The CDR3 runs to 15 residues. J lost 3 bases, V lost 0 bases, and 6 bases had no gene match.